The present T cell receptor beta chain was sequenced within a study of long-term antiretroviral therapy in people with HIV. Overall study results and limits: Whichever time point was examined, clones expanded before ART dominated the repertoire.

Donors needed at least one pre-ART PBMC sample plus at least two post-ART samples. Among participants with HIV, every one received treatment in the United States. 1-10 million cryopreserved PBMC were held in samples before DNA extraction. Details on this clone: Its antigen is not known.

Runs used v3.0 of the immunoSEQ assay and were done at survey level. Generated by immunoSEQ multiplex PCR, the TCRdb table keeps only in-frame clones and is missing some. Of some 34,000 clones detected, 75% to 85% appear once; the ten largest clones hold under 4%. CDR1 is SGHNT, CDR2 YYREEE, per germline (reference sequence). The CDR3 runs 12 residues. The V gene lost 0 bases and the J gene lost 8 bases, with 8 bases spanning the gap. This specimen was unsorted PBMCs, taken 1.9 years after starting antiretroviral therapy. This chain connects TRBV5-4 to TRBJ1-1; D is unresolved. This TCR came from a man between 18 and 35 years old with HIV. CDR3 nucleotide sequence: TGTGCCAGCAGCTTGGGGAATTTGGAAGCTTTCTTT. Translation gives CASSLGNLEAFF.